This T cell receptor beta chain was sequenced in a study of identical twins. TCRdb redid the calling of the 5' RACE reads with MiXCR, one entry per CDR3 protein. Of around 480,000 distinct CDR3 sequences in the sample, approximately 15% were seen once. In addition, the sample was reused for a study of yellow fever vaccine responses in identical twins.

Sequenced: CD4+ T cells sorted from blood. This TCR came from a woman between 18 and 30 years old in good health.

The CDR3: CASSSLGARNSPLHF. CDR3 in DNA: TGCGCCAGCAGCTCCCTTGGGGCCCGTAATTCACCCCTCCACTTT. This chain links TRBV5-1 with TRBJ1-6; D is possibly TRBD1 (5 bases). V lost 3 bases to trimming and J lost 6 bases, with 13 bases between them. The CDR3 runs to 15 residues. Per the germline V gene, CDR1 is SGHRS and CDR2 is YFSETQ. Complete variable domain (other parts from reference TRBV5-1 and TRBJ1-6): KAGVTQTPRYLIKTRGQQVTLSCSPISGHRSVSWYQQTPGQGLQFLFEYFSETQRNKGNFPGRFSGRQFSNSRSEMNVSTLELGDSALYLCASSSLGARNSPLHFGNGTRLTVT.